A single sample gave rise to the 10 T cell receptor beta chains below, sequenced in a study of cytomegalovirus exposure and HLA in healthy donors. PCR used 60 Vbeta primers and 13 Jbeta primers. The assay was immunoSEQ multiplex PCR, and TCRdb's table has in-frame clones only and misses some. Seen here are approximately 150,000 clones, approximately 77% observed once, and the top ten hold about 7.9%. Material for sequencing was PBMCs. These receptors originate from a male donor in good health and CMV-seropositive.

The chain has TRBV5-1 and TRBJ2-1; D may be TRBD2 (7 bases). There are 15 residues in the CDR3. Germline V lookup: CDR1 SGHRS, CDR2 YFSETQ. V was trimmed by 4 bases and J by 3 bases, leaving 14 bases between them. The CDR3 sequence is CASSPGGPYYNEQFF. CDR3 DNA: TGCGCCAGCAGCCCCGGGGGGCCTTACTACAATGAGCAGTTCTTC.

The CDR3 here is CASRIPGQKVRNQPQHF. As DNA, the CDR3 is TGTGCCAGCAGAATACCGGGACAGAAGGTACGCAATCAGCCCCAGCATTTT. J is TRBJ1-5 and V is TRBV21-1; the table's D call of TRBD1 was not tested on the DNA. TRBV21-1 is recorded as a pseudogene. The CDR3 is made up of 17 amino acids.

The genes are TRBV29-1 and TRBJ2-1, with 8 bases that match TRBD1. The V gene's germline CDR1 is SQVTM and CDR2 ANQGSEA. The J segment lost 3 bases and the V segment lost 5 bases, leaving 9 bases of the junction unmatched. The CDR3 is 15 residues long. This CDR3 is CSVCLPDRGYNEQFF. Written as DNA, the CDR3 is TGCAGCGTTTGCCTACCCGACAGGGGCTACAATGAGCAGTTCTTC.

This clone was recorded a few times. The chain employs TRBV9 and TRBJ2-3; maybe TRBD1 (5 bases). The CDR3 contains 16 residues. Germline-derived CDR1 and CDR2 are SGDLS and YYNGEE. Trimming shortened V by 0 bases and J by 1 base, and 12 bases separated the two germline ends. This chain's CDR3 is CASSVGAGYRTDTQYF. The CDR3 DNA reads as TGTGCCAGCAGCGTAGGGGCAGGGTATCGCACAGATACGCAGTATTTT.

The V call is TRBV10-2, the J call TRBJ2-1, with 9 bases lining up with TRBD2. V lost 0 bases, J lost 6 bases, and 0 bases stayed unmatched. Germline CDR1 and CDR2: WSHSY and SAAADI. There are 14 residues in the CDR3. CDR3 amino acids: CASSESRGGNEQFF. CDR3 DNA sequence: TGCGCCAGCAGTGAGTCGCGGGGGGGCAATGAGCAGTTCTTC.

This chain connects TRBV5-1 to TRBJ2-1; TRBD1 is a possible D gene (6 bases). There are 15 residues in the CDR3. V was clipped by 1 base and J by 0 bases, with 8 bases between them. The germline V gene encodes CDR1 SGHRS and CDR2 YFSETQ. For the CDR3, the DNA is TGCGCCAGCAGCTTGCAGGGGACCTCCTACAATGAGCAGTTCTTC. Residues: CASSLQGTSYNEQFF.

The chain uses TRBV5-6 and TRBJ2-5; no clear D. The CDR3 is 14 amino acids. Germline V gene data show CDR1 as SGHDT and CDR2 as YYEEEE. V gave up 0 bases and J gave up 7 bases, with 13 bases separating them. DNA of the CDR3: TGTGCCAGCAGCTTGGGTTCCTCGGGTGGGACCCAGTACTTC. Its translation is CASSLGSSGGTQYF.

The chain carries TRBV7-9 and TRBJ2-1; 9 bases fit TRBD1. This CDR3 is built from 15 residues. With 1 base clipped from V and 7 bases from J, the junction kept 5 bases outside the gene matches. Germline V gene data show CDR1 as SEHNR and CDR2 as FQNEAQ (reference sequence). Here the CDR3 DNA reads TGTGCCAGCAGCTTAGGAACAGGGGGCTGGAATGAGCAGTTCTTC. It codes for CASSLGTGGWNEQFF.

The chain employs TRBV7-3 and TRBJ2-5; a possible D gene is TRBD2 (6 bases). From germline, CDR1 is SGHTA and CDR2 FQGTGA. The ends were cut back, 1 base at V and 1 base at J, with 13 bases in the middle. The CDR3 is 16 amino acids. CDR3 sequence (DNA): TGTGCCAGCAGCTTAATGGCTAGCGTAGGCCAAGAGACCCAGTACTTC. Amino acid sequence: CASSLMASVGQETQYF.

The chain has TRBV7-8 and TRBJ2-4, with TRBD1 matching over 10 bases. Looked up from germline, CDR1 is SGHVS and CDR2 is FQNEAQ. V shed 5 bases and J 8 bases; nucleotides not matched to a gene: 3. The CDR3 runs to 13 residues. The CDR3 DNA is TGTGCCAGCAGCGGTGACAGGGGGCACATTCAGTACTTC. Translated: CASSGDRGHIQYF.